This TCR beta chain was identified during a study of beta chain features in type 1 diabetes. Whole-study results and caveats: PCR may have favored shorter templates equally in patients and controls. Researchers cautioned that cDNA sequencing could over-represent cells with high TCR expression.

Trimming took 0 bases from V and 7 from J; bases not matched to a gene: 1. Germline-derived CDR1 and CDR2 are KGHSY and FQNENV. CDR3 length: 14 amino acids. On this clone itself: Its target is unknown.

The authors took one heparinised blood draw, averaging about 116 mL, from each donor. Sorting of CD4+ naive, central memory, regulatory and stem cell-like memory cells was performed via CD45RO/CCR7/CD25/CD127/CD95/CD27. What was sequenced were expressed TCRB transcripts, since all of the isolated RNA had been reverse transcribed. Sequenced by immunoSEQ multiplex PCR; TCRdb stores in-frame clones only, minus some. Of approximately 400,000 clones listed, roughly 16% were seen once; the top ten hold about 0.02%. Specimen: naive CD4+ T cells from blood. The receptor's source is a woman between 18 and 30 years old in good health. V usage is TRBV16 and J usage is TRBJ2-1; 9 positions match TRBD2. The CDR3 here is CASSQSAGGNEQFF. CDR3 bases: TGTGCCAGCAGCCAATCGGCGGGGGGGAATGAGCAGTTCTTC.